This TCR beta chain was captured in a study of identical twins. A universal primer site was added by template switching, and unique molecular identifiers were carried by the cDNA. TCRdb itself ran the 5' RACE reads through MiXCR, one entry per CDR3 protein. The sample has approximately 690,000 distinct CDR3 sequences, roughly 6.2% seen once; the top ten hold roughly 1.6%. This clonotype has at least ten counts. The antigen is undetermined. Study results and limitations: Twin sharing of out-of-frame TCR alpha was underestimated by models in monozygotic pairs. With abundant cord blood beta clonotypes, insertions were fewer; memory repertoires showed no such pattern.

The CDR3 has 16 amino acids. Trimming took 4 bases from V and 3 from J; bases not matched to a gene: 7. Sequencing input: naive T cells sorted from blood. This chain uses TRBV12-3 or TRBV12-4 with TRBJ2-1; 9 bases line up with TRBD2. The origin of this receptor is a man aged 18 to 30 in good health. Here the CDR3 DNA reads TGTGCCAGCAGTTCGACCGGGACTAGCAACTACAATGAGCAGTTCTTC. Translated, it gives CASSSTGTSNYNEQFF.